Listed below are T cell receptor beta chains from one sample, sequenced in a study of T cells after yellow fever vaccination. A single record per CDR3 protein comes from TCRdb applying MiXCR to the 5' RACE reads. The profile covers about 160,000 distinct CDR3 sequences, with 6% to 7.5% appearing a single time and 2.5% taken by the ten largest. The sequencing used CD4+ T cells sorted from PBMCs, collected 5 days after the first yellow fever vaccination. All receptors come from a man younger than 35 who received the YFV17D yellow fever vaccine. The CDR3 runs from the conserved cysteine through the conserved F or W. The D gene is left open where the match is weak. Rows may omit the clone size; those that give it use once, few, many or a size class.

15	TRBD2	TRBV5-4	TRBJ2-5	.	CASSPVAGGLETQYF	TGTGCCAGCAGCCCCGTAGCGGGGGGCCTAGAGACCCAGTACTTC
14	.	TRBV7-3	TRBJ2-7	.	CASSLSWQVGEQYF	TGTGCCAGCAGCTTAAGTTGGCAGGTGGGCGAGCAGTACTTC
16	.	TRBV5-1	TRBJ2-3	few	CASSLSLGQSLDTQYF	TGCGCCAGCAGCTTATCCCTTGGACAGTCGCTAGACACGCAGTATTTT
14	.	TRBV11-2	TRBJ2-3	few	CASSVDGYTDTQYF	TGTGCCAGCAGCGTCGATGGATACACAGATACGCAGTATTTT
14	.	TRBV4-2	TRBJ2-3	few	CASSQDWGTDTQYF	TGTGCCAGCAGCCAAGATTGGGGTACAGATACGCAGTATTTT
14	.	TRBV3-1	TRBJ2-5	many	CASSQGSGRETQYF	TGTGCCAGCAGCCAAGGATCTGGTAGGGAGACCCAGTACTTC
16	.	TRBV7-7	TRBJ2-1	.	CASSLGWMSSYNEQFF	TGTGCCAGCAGCTTGGGGTGGATGAGCTCCTACAATGAGCAGTTCTTC
12	.	TRBV7-3	TRBJ2-1	few	CASSLPGAEQFF	TGTGCCAGCAGCTTACCCGGGGCTGAGCAGTTCTTC
15	TRBD2	TRBV5-6	TRBJ2-5	few	CASSLLASGPKTQYF	TGTGCCAGCAGCTTATTGGCTAGCGGGCCCAAGACCCAGTACTTC
15	TRBD1	TRBV25-1	TRBJ2-1	many	CASSGSGTALEEQFF	TGTGCCAGCAGTGGTTCCGGGACAGCCTTAGAGGAGCAGTTCTTC
14	.	TRBV29-1	TRBJ1-1	few	CSVEGAGMNTEAFF	TGCAGCGTTGAGGGGGCAGGCATGAACACTGAAGCTTTCTTT
15	TRBD2	TRBV7-2	TRBJ2-3	few	CASTSGLAGTDTQYF	TGTGCCAGCACCTCGGGACTAGCGGGAACAGATACGCAGTATTTT
14	.	TRBV6-2/TRBV6-3	TRBJ1-4	many	CASSPTGAGEKLFF	TGTGCCAGCAGCCCTACGGGGGCGGGAGAAAAACTGTTTTTT
17	.	TRBV5-1	TRBJ1-4	many	CASSSLPRGGTNEKLFF	TGCGCCAGCAGCAGCCTACCAAGGGGAGGCACTAATGAAAAACTGTTTTTT
12	.	TRBV6-5	TRBJ1-2	few	CASSYPQGGYTF	TGTGCCAGCAGTTACCCCCAAGGTGGCTACACCTTC
15	.	TRBV7-2	TRBJ1-6	.	CASSLTAGYDSPLHF	TGTGCCAGCAGCCTTACGGCAGGGTATGATTCACCCCTCCACTTT
16	TRBD1	TRBV7-2	TRBJ2-2	.	CASSSGTGTNTGELFF	TGTGCCAGCAGCTCAGGGACAGGGACGAACACCGGGGAGCTGTTTTTT
13	.	TRBV5-6	TRBJ2-3	many	CASCGARKDTQYF	TGTGCCAGCTGTGGGGCCAGGAAGGATACGCAGTATTTT
15	.	TRBV6-1	TRBJ2-7	.	CASRPPGDRPYEQYF	TGTGCCAGCAGGCCCCCGGGGGACAGACCCTACGAGCAGTACTTC
15	TRBD2	TRBV5-1	TRBJ2-3	many	CASSSTLAGADTQYF	TGCGCCAGCAGCTCCACACTAGCGGGGGCAGATACGCAGTATTTT
14	.	TRBV5-5	TRBJ2-5	many	CASSSLDIRETQYF	TGTGCCAGCAGCTCATTGGACATTAGAGAGACCCAGTACTTC
13	.	TRBV5-1	TRBJ1-1	few	CASSFQGSPEAFF	TGCGCCAGCAGCTTCCAGGGGAGCCCTGAAGCTTTCTTT
15	.	TRBV14	TRBJ2-2	many	CASSQERDTTGELFF	TGTGCCAGCAGCCAAGAAAGAGATACCACCGGGGAGCTGTTTTTT
15	TRBD1	TRBV3-1	TRBJ1-6	many	CASRDGQVTNSPLHF	TGTGCCAGCAGGGACGGACAGGTTACTAATTCACCCCTCCACTTT
16	TRBD1	TRBV4-1	TRBJ1-6	few	CASSPGQNTYNSPLHF	TGCGCCAGCAGCCCGGGACAGAACACCTATAATTCACCCCTCCACTTT
15	.	TRBV7-9	TRBJ2-7	few	CASSPGRMGTYEQYF	TGTGCCAGCAGCCCTGGCCGGATGGGGACCTACGAGCAGTACTTC
14	.	TRBV5-6	TRBJ1-2	many	CASSLESIQGGYTF	TGTGCCAGCAGCTTGGAGTCAATCCAGGGTGGCTACACCTTC
13	.	TRBV9	TRBJ1-2	many	CASSKAGNYGYTF	TGTGCCAGCAGCAAGGCAGGGAACTATGGCTACACCTTC
14	.	TRBV3-1	TRBJ1-5	many	CASSQGRVQRPQHF	TGTGCCAGCAGCCAAGGGAGGGTCCAACGGCCCCAGCATTTT
16	TRBD1	TRBV20-1	TRBJ1-1	many	CSAPSPARGPNTEAFF	TGCAGTGCCCCTTCTCCGGCCAGGGGGCCTAACACTGAAGCTTTCTTT
16	.	TRBV4-2	TRBJ1-2	many	CASSQALNDRIYGYTF	TGTGCCAGCAGCCAAGCTCTAAATGACAGGATCTATGGCTACACCTTC
15	TRBD2	TRBV7-2	TRBJ2-7	.	CASSFRASGPYEQYF	TGTGCCAGCAGCTTCCGCGCTAGCGGACCCTACGAGCAGTACTTC
12	.	TRBV5-1	TRBJ1-2	many	CASSSQDGGYTF	TGCGCCAGCAGCTCCCAGGATGGTGGCTACACCTTC
15	TRBD1	TRBV7-8	TRBJ1-6	many	CASSLGDRGDSPLHF	TGTGCCAGCAGCTTAGGGGACAGGGGTGATTCACCCCTCCACTTT
14	TRBD1	TRBV6-2/TRBV6-3	TRBJ2-1	.	CASRFGTGGNEQFF	TGTGCCAGCAGGTTCGGGACAGGGGGGAATGAGCAGTTCTTC
13	.	TRBV12-3/TRBV12-4	TRBJ1-1	many	CASSRLVSTEAFF	TGTGCCAGCAGTCGACTTGTGAGCACTGAAGCTTTCTTT
14	.	TRBV3-1	TRBJ2-5	many	CASSQEGRRETQYF	TGTGCCAGCAGCCAAGAGGGCAGGAGGGAGACCCAGTACTTC
13	.	TRBV11-1	TRBJ2-2	many	CASSGRNTGELFF	TGTGCCAGCAGCGGACGGAACACCGGGGAGCTGTTTTTT
14	.	TRBV4-3	TRBJ1-2	many	CASSQGGTNYGYTF	TGCGCCAGCAGCCAAGGAGGGACTAACTATGGCTACACCTTC
17	TRBD1	TRBV28	TRBJ1-4	few	CASRGRQGRGTNEKLFF	TGTGCCAGCAGGGGCAGACAGGGGAGAGGGACTAATGAAAAACTGTTTTTT
16	TRBD1	TRBV28	TRBJ1-2	few	CASSSPAGGGYYGYTF	TGTGCCAGCAGTTCCCCAGCAGGGGGCGGGTACTATGGCTACACCTTC
15	.	TRBV5-1	TRBJ1-4	many	CASSLRPASNEKLFF	TGCGCCAGCAGCCTCCGACCGGCGAGTAATGAAAAACTGTTTTTT